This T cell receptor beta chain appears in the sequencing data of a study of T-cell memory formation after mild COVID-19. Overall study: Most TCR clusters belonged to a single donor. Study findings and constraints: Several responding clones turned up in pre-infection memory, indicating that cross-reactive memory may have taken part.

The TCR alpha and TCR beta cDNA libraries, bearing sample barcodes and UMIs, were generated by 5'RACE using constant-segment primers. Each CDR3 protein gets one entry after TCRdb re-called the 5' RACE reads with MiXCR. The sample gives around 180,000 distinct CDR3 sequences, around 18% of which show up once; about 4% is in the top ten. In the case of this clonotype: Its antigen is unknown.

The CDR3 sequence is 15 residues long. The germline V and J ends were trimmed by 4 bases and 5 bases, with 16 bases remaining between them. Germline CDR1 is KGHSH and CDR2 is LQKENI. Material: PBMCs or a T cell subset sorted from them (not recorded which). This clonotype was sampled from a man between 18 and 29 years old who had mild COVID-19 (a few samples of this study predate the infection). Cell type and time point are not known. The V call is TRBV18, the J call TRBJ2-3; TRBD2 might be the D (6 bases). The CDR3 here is CASSRELEGKDTQYF. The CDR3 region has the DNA TGTGCCAGCTCACGCGAGTTGGAGGGGAAAGATACGCAGTATTTT.